This entry concerns a single T cell receptor beta chain. The count of this clonotype is one. Its antigen is unknown. Base qualities are not recorded, but no much larger clone differs from it by a single base. A single read offers scant evidence. This sample was taken from a study of T cells in Graves' hyperthyroidism and ophthalmopathy (dated by TCRdb to about 2019). Context from the whole study: To identify TCR V-J signatures that set the groups apart, the researchers used a discovery cohort of 90 to 100 patients, made up of around 42 with Graves' ophthalmopathy and 55 to 65 with stable Graves' hyperthyroidism. The study also compared thyroid tissue and blood T-cell repertoires from a handful of Graves' hyperthyroidism patients. The paper describes TCR Vbeta CDR3 sequencing of 135 peripheral blood samples, made up of 43 ophthalmopathy patients, roughly 72 hyperthyroidism patients and some 17 progressor patients. Prospective prediction of ophthalmopathy was tested in an independent validation cohort consisting of about 20 hyperthyroidism patients and 15 or so patients who later progressed to ophthalmopathy. For training and testing, the roughly 97 patients in the discovery cohort were randomly divided in a 7:3 ratio. After sampling, hyperthyroidism patients received methimazole starting at 30 mg daily, and ophthalmopathy patients received high-dose intravenous methylprednisolone. Summary of the overall study and its limitations: In validation, progression to ophthalmopathy was predicted by the model with around 70% sensitivity and 72% to 85% specificity, a median of approximately 6.5 months before onset. No statistical method was used to fix the sample size in advance, and group allocation was not hidden from the investigators. Ophthalmopathy was separated from stable hyperthyroidism by a 13 V-J signature model, with around 88% sensitivity and roughly 81% specificity obtained in cross-validation and 80%/75% obtained in testing. Most expanded thyroid clonotypes (frequency above 0.001) were also detected in blood, suggesting blood repertoires may reflect thyroid immune responses.

V is pruned by 6 bases and J by 2 bases, leaving 3 bases of the junction without a gene match. The CDR3 runs 14 residues from the cysteine to the phenylalanine. The only DNA kept is the CDR3, 42 bases in frame from the first base. The germline V gene specifies SQVTM as CDR1 and ANQGSEA as CDR2. The study excluded patients with uncontrolled infections, other autoimmune diseases, pregnancy or lactation. Diagnoses were established on the basis of clinical symptoms, serum thyroxine and TRAb, thyroid ultrasound, and orbital computed tomography. Total RNA was extracted with Trizol reagent, and quality was checked on an Agilent 2100 Bioanalyzer. The TCR beta CDR3 regions were amplified from the RNA transcripts. The TCR CDR3 was subjected to a first round of RT-PCR using the HTBI primer set and the Qiagen OneStep RT-PCR kit. Libraries were constructed in a second round of multiplex PCR, after which size selection and purification were carried out. Paired-end sequencing of the libraries was performed with 100 bp reads on an Illumina HiSeq2000. On the study's bioinformatics: SOAPnuke was used to process the raw data, with reads discarded if the reads contained adapters or uncalled bases, had a mean Phred below 15, or lacked an exact constant-primer or identifier match. COPE v1.2.5 was used to merge high-quality paired reads, and clonotypes were defined as unique nucleotide sequences. MiTCR v1.1 was used to align clonotypes to the IMGT TRBV, TRBD and TRBJ reference segments. The analysis included only V-J combinations with a frequency above 0.0001, which together covered more than 98% of the repertoires. The TCS score was defined as the ratio of F50 (clonal expansion) to E x V (chaos), calculated using BLOSUM62-based TCRdist between CDR3 peptides within each V-J. Welch's t-statistics and random forest reduced 500 to 550 V-J features to 10 to 15, which were used in a naive Bayes classifier (R e1071). The Morisita-Horn index was used to measure how similar the thyroid and blood repertoires were. TCRdb itself trimmed the public reads at Q25 with fastp, ran MiXCR and retained productive beta chains. Every entry covers one CDR3 protein and lists the most common genes and DNA from its rows. These V and J calls originate from TCRdb's pipeline instead of the authors' own analysis. Across this sample there are about 700,000 distinct CDR3 sequences, with just under 45% seen only once. The ten top clones hold about 7% of the sample.

Sequenced sample: peripheral blood or thyroid tissue (not recorded which). The origin of this receptor is an adult man with Graves' disease, either hyperthyroidism or ophthalmopathy (not recorded which). The sequence is built from TRBV29-1 and TRBJ2-7, with 14 bases matching TRBD2. CDR3 region: CSVGTSGSPYEQYF. The DNA is as follows: TGCAGCGTCGGGACTAGCGGGAGCCCCTACGAGCAGTACTTC.